This entry lists 16 T cell receptor beta chains sequenced from one sample in a study of blood T cell repertoires in COVID-19. Measured with immunoSEQ multiplex PCR; TCRdb has only the in-frame clones, and not every one. The sample lists over 150,000 clones, roughly 80% occurring once. The sample taken for sequencing was peripheral blood. The origin of the receptors is a man aged 65 to 85 with acute or convalescent COVID-19.

The chain combines TRBV24-1 with TRBJ2-3; TRBD1 aligns across 10 bases. Germline loops: CDR1 KGHDR, CDR2 SFDVKD. V trimming: 9 bases; J trimming: 1 base; junction bases outside the gene matches: 3. The CDR3 sequence is 14 residues long. CDR3 sequence reads: CATQGTGGTDTQYF. The DNA of the CDR3 is TGTGCCACCCAAGGGACAGGGGGCACAGATACGCAGTATTTT.

This clone was detected a few times. V and J are TRBV4-2 and TRBJ2-7; possible D gene TRBD1, 6 bases. The CDR3 contains 14 residues. The germline V and J ends were trimmed by 2 bases and 3 bases, with 11 bases remaining between them. The V gene's germline CDR1 is LGHNA and CDR2 YNFKEQ. CDR3 in DNA: TGTGCCAGCAGCCAATCCGGGACATTCTACGAGCAGTACTTC. Translated, it gives CASSQSGTFYEQYF.

This chain joins TRBV19 and TRBJ2-5; D is uncertain. V shed 5 bases and J shed 1 base, with 5 bases lying between them. CDR3 length equals 12 residues. Germline values: CDR1 LNHDA, CDR2 SQIVND (reference sequence). Here the CDR3 DNA reads TGTGCCAGTAGTCAGTCCCAAGAGACCCAGTACTTC. The encoded protein is CASSQSQETQYF.

The gene calls are TRBV19 and TRBJ1-5; 7 positions match TRBD1. CDR3 size: 14 residues. The V and J ends lost 10 bases and 7 bases, in that order; junction bases with no gene match: 13. Germline V CDR1 and CDR2: LNHDA, SQIVND (reference sequence). The CDR3 loop reads CATARQGTRQPQHF. For the CDR3, the DNA is TGTGCCACGGCTAGACAGGGCACCAGGCAGCCCCAGCATTTT.

This clone was observed a single time. The rearrangement links TRBV27 to TRBJ2-2; D uncertain. There are 13 residues in the CDR3. Trimming stripped 4 bases from V and 2 bases from J, with 5 bases between. Germline V gives CDR1 MNHEY, CDR2 SMNVEV (reference sequence). CDR3: CASSSINTGELFF. CDR3 DNA: TGTGCCAGCAGTTCCATCAACACCGGGGAGCTGTTTTTT.

The chain combines TRBV11-3 with TRBJ2-1, with 9 bases that match TRBD2. This CDR3 comprises 14 residues. Trimming cost V 3 bases and J 8 bases; bases outside gene matches: 5. Germline V gene lookup returns CDR1 SGHNT and CDR2 YENEEA. The CDR3 is CASSFISGRDEQFF. The CDR3 DNA reads as TGTGCCAGCAGCTTTATTAGCGGGAGAGATGAGCAGTTCTTC.

This clone occurred a few times. The chain is built from TRBV3-1 (or the pseudogene TRBV3-2) and TRBJ2-1; D may be TRBD1 (7 bases). The length of the CDR3 is 16 residues. Trimming took 4 bases from V and 4 from J, leaving 17 bases between them. Germline CDR1 is LGHDT and CDR2 is YNNKEL (reference sequence). The CDR3 spells CASSRSAGGSYNEQFF. In nucleotides, the CDR3 is TGTGCCAGCAGCCGTTCAGCAGGGGGGAGTTACAATGAGCAGTTCTTC.

CDR3 in DNA: TGTGCCAGCAGCCAAGATCCAGGACAACCTAACTATGGCTACACCTTC. Residues: CASSQDPGQPNYGYTF. The chain joins TRBV3-1 (or the pseudogene TRBV3-2) to TRBJ1-2; D may be TRBD1 (5 bases). The CDR3 loop spans 16 amino acids. V gave up 0 bases and J gave up 0 bases, with 11 bases separating them. Per germline, CDR1 LGHDT and CDR2 YNNKEL (reference sequence).

The chain joins TRBV2 to TRBJ1-1; D unresolved. The CDR3 spans 11 residues. V shed 11 bases and J shed 4 bases, with 11 bases lying between them. Germline loops: CDR1 SNHLY, CDR2 FYNNEI. The CDR3 region is CAGDLATEAFF. The CDR3 DNA reads TGTGCCGGAGACCTAGCCACTGAAGCTTTCTTT.

This clone was counted between two and nine times. This rearrangement joins TRBV10-3 to TRBJ1-2; D ambiguous. V lost 2 bases, J lost 4 bases, and 11 bases lay in between. Germline lookup yields CDR1 ENHRY and CDR2 SYGVKD. This CDR3 has 14 amino acids. The CDR3 bases are TGTGCCATCAGTGAGGGGCCCAATGGCTATGGCTACACCTTC. It codes for CAISEGPNGYGYTF.

This clone was detected a few times. The chain joins TRBV11-2 to TRBJ2-7; 8 nucleotides line up with TRBD1. Germline CDR1 and CDR2: SGHAT and FQNNGV. V gave up 5 bases and J gave up 2 bases; unmatched junction bases: 5. The CDR3 runs 14 residues. The CDR3 bases are TGTGCCAGCAGCGCGACAGGGGTTCCCTACGAGCAGTACTTC. Translating it yields CASSATGVPYEQYF.

This chain uses TRBV6-5 with TRBJ2-7; TRBD1 matches at 9 bases. Germline assignment: CDR1 MNHEY and CDR2 SVGAGI. Trimming at V came to 7 bases and at J to 1 base, leaving 8 bases not matched to a gene. CDR3 length equals 15 residues. The CDR3 sequence: CASKRRDRVSYEQYF. The CDR3 DNA sequence: TGTGCCAGCAAACGCCGGGACAGGGTATCCTACGAGCAGTACTTC.

This clone appeared once. The chain carries TRBV19 and TRBJ1-5, with TRBD1 as a possible D gene (6 bases). CDR3 length: 14 amino acids. V was cut by 5 bases and J by 5 bases, with 13 bases left in between. Germline CDR1 LNHDA, CDR2 SQIVND (reference sequence). This chain's CDR3 is CASSFQQGYQPQHF. The DNA of the CDR3 is TGTGCCAGTAGTTTCCAGCAGGGGTATCAGCCCCAGCATTTT.

The rearrangement links TRBV11-3 to TRBJ2-2; 9 bases align to TRBD2. Germline CDR1 is SGHNT and CDR2 is YENEEA. V was pared by 5 bases and J by 7 bases, with 14 bases of the junction left unmatched. This CDR3 spans 17 amino acids. The CDR3 sequence: CASSPTQLAGTVGELFF. For the CDR3, the DNA is TGTGCCAGCAGCCCAACTCAGCTAGCGGGAACCGTCGGGGAGCTGTTTTTT.

The chain couples TRBV18 to TRBJ2-7; 7 nucleotides align to TRBD1. Germline CDR1 and CDR2: KGHSH and LQKENI. The CDR3 consists of 14 residues. After removal of 3 bases from V and 4 bases from J, the junction contained 6 bases not matched to a gene. CDR3 DNA: TGTGCCAGCTCACCGTCGGACAGGATTTACGAGCAGTACTTC. This codes for CASSPSDRIYEQYF. Complete variable domain (other parts from reference TRBV18 and TRBJ2-7): NAGVMQNPRHLVRRRGQEARLRCSPMKGHSHVYWYRQLPEEGLKFMVYLQKENIIDESGMPKERFSAEFPKEGPSILRIQQVVRGDSAAYFCASSPSDRIYEQYFGPGTRLTVT.

The J gene is TRBJ2-2, the V gene TRBV27, with D perhaps TRBD2 (6 bases). V shed 3 bases and J shed 5 bases, with 16 bases lying between them. Germline V gene lookup returns CDR1 MNHEY and CDR2 SMNVEV (reference sequence). This CDR3 is 16 amino acids long. The CDR3 DNA reads TGTGCCAGCAGTTTGGAGGCGGGACGGGTTACCGGGGAGCTGTTTTTT. Protein sequence: CASSLEAGRVTGELFF.